The 9 T cell receptor beta chains reported below all come from one sample, sequenced in a study of blood T cell repertoires in COVID-19. Libraries were prepared by immunoSEQ multiplex PCR; TCRdb keeps only in-frame clonotypes and omits some of them. The top ten hold 4.5% to 6% of the sample, which has approximately 280,000 clones, roughly 80% seen once. Sequencing input: PBMCs or T cells enriched from blood (not recorded which). All receptors derive from a man aged 40-50 years who had been exposed to COVID-19.

The chain uses TRBV18 and TRBJ1-2; 9 positions match TRBD1. The CDR3 contains 14 residues. The V and J ends lost 5 bases and 6 bases, in that order; junction bases with no gene match: 7. Germline V gene lookup returns CDR1 KGHSH and CDR2 LQKENI. CDR3 residues: CASSAGQGMDGYTF. CDR3 DNA: TGTGCCAGCTCAGCCGGACAGGGGATGGATGGCTACACCTTC.

The chain is built from TRBV5-1 and TRBJ2-5; maybe TRBD1 (5 bases). Looked up from germline, CDR1 is SGHRS and CDR2 is YFSETQ. The CDR3 loop spans 13 amino acids. Trimming took off 9 bases at V and 2 bases at J, with 14 bases between the two ends. The CDR3 reads CATSRGYQETQYF. The CDR3 nucleotides are TGCGCCACCTCTAGGGGTTATCAAGAGACCCAGTACTTC.

This clone was observed a few times. V and J are TRBV5-1 and TRBJ1-6, with TRBD1 matching 10 bases. Trimming took 4 bases from V and 10 from J; bases not matched to a gene: 8. Germline V gene data show CDR1 as SGHRS and CDR2 as YFSETQ. The length of the CDR3 is 15 residues. CDR3 sequence reads: CASSTGTGAGSPLHF. The CDR3 coding sequence is TGCGCCAGCAGCACGGGGACAGGGGCAGGGTCACCCCTCCACTTT.

The chain recombines TRBV18 with TRBJ2-1, with TRBD2 matching 7 bases. CDR1 is KGHSH and CDR2 is LQKENI in the germline V gene. The CDR3 runs to 13 residues. V lost 2 bases and J lost 11; bases outside the gene matches: 6. The CDR3 DNA is TGTGCCAGCTCACCATCCCTAGCGGACCAGCAGTTCTTC. It encodes CASSPSLADQQFF.

The CDR3 nucleotides read TGTGCCAGCAGCCACAGGGTTGAGACTGAAGCTTTCTTT. It encodes CASSHRVETEAFF. The chain couples TRBV6-5 to TRBJ1-1, with D tentatively TRBD1 (6 bases). The V gene's germline CDR1 is MNHEY and CDR2 SVGAGI. The V end lost 6 bases, the J end lost 5 bases, and 13 bases lay between the germline ends. CDR3 length equals 13 residues.

The chain links TRBV25-1 to TRBJ2-1, with 11 bases lining up with TRBD2. Germline V lookup: CDR1 MGHDK, CDR2 SYGVNS. Trimming removed 4 bases from V and 12 bases from J; junction bases left unmatched: 14. This CDR3 contains 16 residues. This CDR3 is CASSGSPGLAAAGQFF. DNA of the CDR3: TGTGCCAGCAGTGGATCCCCGGGACTAGCGGCCGCCGGGCAGTTCTTC.

Turning to this clone: The identical CDR3 is also encoded by other nucleotide sequences in the sample. This sequence joins TRBV5-1 and TRBJ2-2; tentatively, D is TRBD1 (6 bases). The CDR3 is 13 residues long. Trimming cost V 3 bases and J 5 bases, with 8 bases left between them. In germline, CDR1 is SGHRS, CDR2 YFSETQ. The CDR3 loop reads CASSSQGTGELFF. The CDR3 DNA reads TGCGCCAGCAGCTCACAGGGAACCGGGGAGCTGTTTTTT.

The chain uses TRBV3-1 (or the pseudogene TRBV3-2) and TRBJ2-5; D is possibly TRBD1 (6 bases). Trimming left V 4 bases short and J 5 bases short, with 17 bases between. Germline V gene data show CDR1 as LGHDT and CDR2 as YNNKEL (reference sequence). The CDR3 extends over 15 amino acids. CDR3: CASSRRTAWGETQYF. In DNA, the CDR3 is TGTGCCAGCAGCCGTCGGACAGCCTGGGGGGAGACCCAGTACTTC.

The chain recombines TRBV27 with TRBJ2-3; 9 positions match TRBD2. The V gene end was trimmed by 6 bases and the J gene end by 0 bases; junction bases not matched to a gene: 13. From germline, CDR1 is MNHEY and CDR2 SMNVEV (reference sequence). The CDR3 extends over 18 amino acids. CDR3 sequence reads: CASSWGLLSGRSTDTQYF. The CDR3 DNA reads TGTGCCAGCAGCTGGGGGTTGCTTAGCGGGAGAAGCACAGATACGCAGTATTTT.